This entry is about one T cell receptor beta chain. These data belong to a study of blood T cell repertoires in COVID-19. TCRdb's copy holds only in-frame clones and misses some; the assay was immunoSEQ multiplex PCR. The sample carries fewer than 100,000 clones, 86% recorded once. This CDR3 comprises 15 residues. Germline assignment: CDR1 LNHDA and CDR2 SQIVND (reference sequence). The ends lost 3 bases at V and 2 bases at J; junction bases unmatched: 6. The J gene is TRBJ2-5, the V gene TRBV19; 7 positions agree with TRBD2. The sequence derives from a man older than 75 in a cohort sampled during active COVID-19. Sequencing input: peripheral blood. In nucleotides, the CDR3 is TGTGCCAGTAGTATTAGCGGGCCCGCTCAAGAGACCCAGTACTTC. Its translation is CASSISGPAQETQYF.